This TCR beta chain was sequenced in a study of CD8+CD57+ T cells in acquired aplastic anemia. Overall study: The DNA of sorted CD4+ and CD8+ cells averaged approximately 2.9 ug.

Looked up from germline, CDR1 is LNHDA and CDR2 is SQIVND (reference sequence). Trimming took off 0 bases at V and 6 bases at J, with 11 bases between the two ends. CDR3 length: 14 amino acids. In its sample, this clonotype was seen many times. The antigen is not known. Study outcomes and limitations: Roughly 31 CD8+ CDR3 sequences occurred in both the patients and the controls.

Genomic DNA, serving as template, underwent TCR beta VDJ and CDR3 profiling. TCRdb passed the reads through MiXCR, listing each CDR3 protein once. Here the sample spans roughly 300,000 distinct CDR3 sequences, roughly 50% being singletons. This receptor was taken from a human donor with severe aplastic anemia or a healthy control (not recorded which). Input material: sorted CD4+, CD8+, or CD8+CD57+ T cells (not recorded which) from PBMCs. The chain recombines TRBV19 with TRBJ2-5; either TRBD1 or TRBD2 may supply D (5 bases each). CDR3 bases: TGTGCCAGTAGTATAGATAGGTGGGGGAAGACCCAGTACTTC. Encoded protein: CASSIDRWGKTQYF.